The 3 T cell receptor beta chains given below trace back to one sample, sequenced in a study of response to subunit inactivated influenza vaccine. From the RT-PCR reads, TCRdb called clonotypes with MiXCR, one entry per CDR3 protein. The sample shows approximately 530,000 distinct CDR3 sequences, approximately 6.9% of them seen only once. Sequencing used PBMCs from blood, obtained less than 30 months after vaccination. The receptors shown here come from a man between 50 and 69 years old who received an inactivated influenza vaccine.

This clonotype turned up a few times. The chain is built from TRBV15 and TRBJ2-7; D is unresolved. Trimming took off 2 bases at V and 6 bases at J, with 8 bases between the two ends. This CDR3 is 12 amino acids long. The germline V gene has CDR1 LNHNV and CDR2 YYDKDF (reference sequence). The CDR3: CATSRNFREQYF. The CDR3 coding sequence is TGTGCCACCAGCAGAAATTTTCGCGAGCAGTACTTC.

This clonotype was recorded a few times. The V call is TRBV28, the J call TRBJ2-3, with D hard to call. The CDR3 is 11 amino acids. Germline V gene lookup returns CDR1 MDHEN and CDR2 SYDVKM. V dropped 4 bases and J dropped 6 bases, with 5 bases sitting between them. DNA of the CDR3: TGTGCCAGCAGTTGGGTGGATACGCAGTATTTT. Its translation is CASSWVDTQYF.

The chain employs TRBV28 and TRBJ1-2; possible D gene TRBD1, 5 bases. Germline values: CDR1 MDHEN, CDR2 SYDVKM. The CDR3 contains 16 residues. Trimming pared 6 bases from V and 5 bases from J, leaving 22 bases between. CDR3 protein: CASRSTAFGAGYGYTF. CDR3 DNA sequence: TGTGCCAGCAGATCTACAGCCTTCGGGGCAGGGTATGGCTACACCTTC.